A single sample is the source of the 14 T cell receptor beta chains below, sequenced in a study of blood T cell repertoires in COVID-19. Sequenced by immunoSEQ multiplex PCR; TCRdb stores in-frame clones only, minus some. The sample carries around 390,000 clones, around nine tenths recorded once. What was sequenced was PBMCs or T cells enriched from blood (not recorded which). These receptors all stem from a woman aged 45-65 years who had recovered from COVID-19.

J is TRBJ1-4 and V is TRBV28; no definite D call. CDR1 and CDR2 from the germline V gene are MDHEN and SYDVKM. V was trimmed by 5 bases and J by 3 bases, leaving 13 bases between them. This CDR3 is 15 amino acids long. This CDR3 is CASSLRGLANEKLFF. The CDR3, as DNA: TGTGCCAGCAGTCTGAGAGGTCTTGCTAATGAAAAACTGTTTTTT.

J is TRBJ2-5 and V is TRBV7-8, with TRBD2 matching over 11 bases. This CDR3 comprises 17 residues. The V segment lost 3 bases and the J segment 1 base; nucleotides outside the gene matches: 7. Germline V gene data show CDR1 as SGHVS and CDR2 as FQNEAQ. The CDR3 DNA follows: TGTGCCAGCAGCTTTAGTAGGACTAGCGGGTTCCAAGAGACCCAGTACTTC. The encoded protein is CASSFSRTSGFQETQYF.

This chain joins TRBV7-2 and TRBJ1-3, with TRBD1 matching over 7 bases. Germline-derived CDR1 and CDR2 are SGHTA and FQGNSA. This CDR3 spans 15 amino acids. V shed 1 base, J shed 4 bases, and the junction held 4 bases outside the gene matches. The DNA of the CDR3 is TGTGCCAGCAGCTTAGAGGGCAGGGGGGGAAACACCATATATTTT. It is translated as CASSLEGRGGNTIYF.

The V and J genes are TRBV5-1 and TRBJ1-2, with 9 bases fitting TRBD1. There are 14 residues in the CDR3. Trimming removed 4 bases from V and 6 bases from J; junction bases left unmatched: 7. Germline V lookup: CDR1 SGHRS, CDR2 YFSETQ. The CDR3 is CASSPPGQGHGYTF. The CDR3, as DNA: TGCGCCAGCAGCCCGCCGGGACAGGGTCATGGCTACACCTTC. Full variable domain (rest looked up from reference TRBV5-1 and TRBJ1-2): KAGVTQTPRYLIKTRGQQVTLSCSPISGHRSVSWYQQTPGQGLQFLFEYFSETQRNKGNFPGRFSGRQFSNSRSEMNVSTLELGDSALYLCASSPPGQGHGYTFGSGTRLTVV.

The J gene is TRBJ2-4, the V gene TRBV10-3, with D perhaps TRBD1 (6 bases). The CDR3 is 14 residues long. The germline V gene has CDR1 ENHRY and CDR2 SYGVKD. V shed 5 bases and J shed 3 bases, with 11 bases lying between them. Here the CDR3 DNA reads TGTGCCATCAGTCCAGGGGAAGACAAAAACATTCAGTACTTC. The encoded protein is CAISPGEDKNIQYF.

The chain couples TRBV4-3 to TRBJ1-4; 7 bases align to TRBD1. This CDR3 has 15 residues. J was trimmed by 8 bases and V by 0 bases; bases with no gene match: 6. Germline CDR1 LGHNA, CDR2 YSLEER. This chain's CDR3 is CASSQESRGREKLFF. CDR3 sequence (DNA): TGCGCCAGCAGCCAAGAGAGTAGGGGGCGGGAAAAACTGTTTTTT.

The rearrangement links TRBV3-1 (or the pseudogene TRBV3-2) to TRBJ2-5; D unclear. CDR1 is LGHDT and CDR2 is YNNKEL in the germline V gene (reference sequence). V was trimmed by 10 bases and J by 5 bases, leaving 11 bases between them. The CDR3 is 11 amino acids. In nucleotides, the CDR3 is TGTGCCACAAAAATCGGGGAGACCCAGTACTTC. Amino acid sequence: CATKIGETQYF.

This chain connects TRBV7-2 to TRBJ2-2; 9 bases are a match to TRBD1. Germline loops: CDR1 SGHTA, CDR2 FQGNSA. The CDR3 consists of 16 residues. V was pared by 6 bases and J by 6 bases, with 11 bases of the junction left unmatched. This chain's CDR3 is CASRRSGTGLAGELFF. Written as DNA, the CDR3 is TGTGCCAGCAGACGGTCCGGGACAGGGCTTGCCGGGGAGCTGTTTTTT.

This clone was seen a single time. This chain connects TRBV20-1 to TRBJ2-4; 8 nucleotides match TRBD2. With V trimmed by 3 bases and J by 0 bases, 10 bases remained unmatched. CDR1 and CDR2 (germline): DFQATT, SNEGSKA (reference sequence). The CDR3 length is 17 residues. CDR3 in amino acids: CSASSAGGTLAKNIQYF. DNA of the CDR3: TGCAGTGCTAGTTCGGCGGGGGGAACCCTAGCCAAAAACATTCAGTACTTC.

This chain links TRBV19 with TRBJ1-5; no clear D. V was trimmed by 3 bases and J by 0 bases, leaving 15 bases between them. CDR1 is LNHDA, CDR2 SQIVND, per germline (reference sequence). The length of the CDR3 is 17 residues. CDR3 residues: CASSMYGIRDSNQPQHF. The CDR3 DNA reads TGTGCCAGTAGTATGTATGGTATTCGGGATAGCAATCAGCCCCAGCATTTT.

V and J are TRBV5-6 and TRBJ2-5; D unresolved. Germline lookup yields CDR1 SGHDT and CDR2 YYEEEE. The CDR3 loop spans 12 amino acids. V lost 1 base and J lost 5, with 6 bases in between. The CDR3 DNA follows: TGTGCCAGCAGCTTGACTGCTGAGACCCAGTACTTC. Its translation: CASSLTAETQYF.

V and J are TRBV19 and TRBJ1-1; weak D call: TRBD1 (5 bases). The CDR3 extends over 11 amino acids. The V and J ends lost 3 bases and 11 bases respectively, with 10 bases between them. Per the germline V gene, CDR1 is LNHDA and CDR2 is SQIVND (reference sequence). CDR3 loop: CASSMGHRAFF. The CDR3, as DNA: TGTGCCAGTAGTATGGGGCATCGGGCTTTCTTT.

This clone appeared once. The V gene is TRBV9, the J gene TRBJ2-1, with a possible D match to TRBD2 (6 bases). Germline V lookup: CDR1 SGDLS, CDR2 YYNGEE. The CDR3 is 15 residues long. Trimming left V 0 bases short and J 5 bases short, with 12 bases between. The CDR3 DNA reads TGTGCCAGCAGCGTAGGTAGCGGCTTCGACAATGAGCAGTTCTTC. The encoded protein is CASSVGSGFDNEQFF.

This clone was picked up a small number of times. Its ends do not fully match the called genes, so a read error is possible. Here the CDR3 reads CASSHLGRGRVF. The CDR3 bases are TGCGCCAGCAGCCATCTAGGGAGGGGCCGGGTTTTT. The V and J genes are TRBV4-1 and TRBJ2-2; 7 bases line up with TRBD2. CDR1 and CDR2 from the germline V gene are MGHRA and YSYEKL. The CDR3 spans 12 residues.